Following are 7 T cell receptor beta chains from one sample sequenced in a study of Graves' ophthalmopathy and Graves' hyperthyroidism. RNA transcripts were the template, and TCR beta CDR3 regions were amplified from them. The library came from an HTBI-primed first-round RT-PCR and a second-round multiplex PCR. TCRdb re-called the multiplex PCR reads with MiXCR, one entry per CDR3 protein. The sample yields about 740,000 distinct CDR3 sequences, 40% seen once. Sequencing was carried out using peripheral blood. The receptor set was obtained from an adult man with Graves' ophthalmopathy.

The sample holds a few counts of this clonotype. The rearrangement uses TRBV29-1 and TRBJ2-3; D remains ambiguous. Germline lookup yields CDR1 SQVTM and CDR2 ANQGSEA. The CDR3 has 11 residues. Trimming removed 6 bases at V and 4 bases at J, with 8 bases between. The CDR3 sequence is CSVARPDTQYF. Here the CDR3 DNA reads TGCAGCGTAGCTAGACCAGATACGCAGTATTTT.

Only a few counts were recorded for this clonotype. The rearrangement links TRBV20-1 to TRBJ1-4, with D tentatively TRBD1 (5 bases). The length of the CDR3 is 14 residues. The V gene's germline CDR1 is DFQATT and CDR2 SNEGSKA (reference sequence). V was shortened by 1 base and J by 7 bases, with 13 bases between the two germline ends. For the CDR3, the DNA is TGCAGTGCTAGAGTGAATACAGGAGTTGAAAAACTGTTTTTT. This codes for CSARVNTGVEKLFF.

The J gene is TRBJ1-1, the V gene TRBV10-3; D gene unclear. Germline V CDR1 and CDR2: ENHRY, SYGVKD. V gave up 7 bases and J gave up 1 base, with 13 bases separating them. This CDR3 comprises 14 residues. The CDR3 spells CAINNKGPNTEAFF. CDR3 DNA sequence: TGTGCCATCAATAACAAGGGCCCGAACACTGAAGCTTTCTTT.

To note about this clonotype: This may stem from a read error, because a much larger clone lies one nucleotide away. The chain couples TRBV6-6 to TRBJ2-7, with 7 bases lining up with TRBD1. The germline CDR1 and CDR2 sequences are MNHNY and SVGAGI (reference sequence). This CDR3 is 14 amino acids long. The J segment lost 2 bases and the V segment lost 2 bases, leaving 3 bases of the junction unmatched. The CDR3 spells CASSYRQGAYEQYF. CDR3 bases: TGTGCCAGCAGTTACCGGCAGGGGGCCTACGAGCAGTACTTC.

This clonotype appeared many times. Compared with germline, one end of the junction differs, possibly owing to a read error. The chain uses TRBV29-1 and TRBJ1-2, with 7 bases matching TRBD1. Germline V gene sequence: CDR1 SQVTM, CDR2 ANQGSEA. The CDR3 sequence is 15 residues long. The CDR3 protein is CSVKELPQGNYGYTF. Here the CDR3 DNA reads TGCAGCGTTAAAGAACTCCCACAGGGGAACTATGGCTACACCTTC.

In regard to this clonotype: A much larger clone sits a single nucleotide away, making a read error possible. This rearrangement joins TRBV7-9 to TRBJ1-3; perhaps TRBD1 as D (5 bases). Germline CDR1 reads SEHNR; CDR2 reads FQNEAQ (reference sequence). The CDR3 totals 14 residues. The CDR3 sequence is CASSLDGAGSTIYF. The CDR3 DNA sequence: TGTGCCAGCAGCTTAGACGGGGCTGGAAGCACCATATATTTT.

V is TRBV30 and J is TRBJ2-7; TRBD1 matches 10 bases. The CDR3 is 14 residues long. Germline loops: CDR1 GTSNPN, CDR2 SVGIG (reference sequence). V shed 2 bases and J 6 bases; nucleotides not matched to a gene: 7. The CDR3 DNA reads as TGTGCCTGGAGTAGGGACAGGGGACGGGGCGAGCAGTACTTC. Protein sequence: CAWSRDRGRGEQYF.